A few counts support the clone carrying this TCR beta chain. Its matching antigen is unknown. TCRdb re-called the 5' RACE reads with MiXCR, one entry per CDR3 protein. The sample has some 200,000 distinct CDR3 sequences, 6% to 8.5% seen once. CDR1 SNHLY and CDR2 FYNNEI come from the germline V gene. CDR3 length: 15 residues. V lost 8 bases to trimming and J lost 6 bases; unmatched junction nucleotides: 9. The data derive from a study of CD8 T cells in ankylosing spondylitis. General study findings and limits: In ankylosing spondylitis blood, a motif of roughly 8 highly homologous TCR beta variants appeared characteristic.

The TCR was taken from a male donor with ankylosing spondylitis. The chain combines TRBV2 with TRBJ2-3; TRBD2 aligns across 12 bases. The sequenced sample consisted of blood, either unsorted or a sorted T cell fraction (not recorded which). CDR3 bases: TGTGCCAGCGTGGTGACTAGCGGGAGTTTGGATACGCAGTATTTT. Residues: CASVVTSGSLDTQYF.